This TCR beta chain was observed in a study of blood T cell repertoires in COVID-19. Study summary: Material from acute and convalescent COVID-19 was sourced from the United States, Italy and Spain.

CDR3 length equals 16 residues. Unmatched junction bases numbered 11, after V lost 5 bases and J lost 0 bases. CDR1 is SGHRS, CDR2 YFSETQ, per germline. Sequencing was performed with immunoSEQ multiplex PCR; in TCRdb, only in-frame clones are kept and a portion is missing. The table has fewer than 200,000 clones, roughly 79% seen once. The clonotype originates from a woman of 80 years or more with COVID-19, enrolled during active disease. This chain uses TRBV5-1 with TRBJ2-7, with 7 bases lining up with TRBD1. Source material: peripheral blood. CDR3 sequence reads: CASRLTTGQSSYEQYF. The DNA of the CDR3 is TGCGCCAGCAGACTGACGACAGGGCAGTCCTCCTACGAGCAGTACTTC.